Sequencing of this TCR beta chain was carried out in a study of cytomegalovirus exposure and HLA in healthy donors. Study-wide points: Per published accounts, TCR beta sequences correctly predicted the HLA-A and HLA-B alleles of most subjects.

PCR used 60 Vbeta primers and 13 Jbeta primers. The method was immunoSEQ multiplex PCR; TCRdb's version includes in-frame clones alone and lacks a portion of them. The table shows more than 35,000 clones, with approximately 70% occurring only once. Worth noting for this clone: What it binds is not known.

Sequencing was done on a sample of PBMCs. The source of this sequence is a man aged 35-49 years in good health and CMV-seronegative.

The CDR3 sequence is CASSGDRTGHYEQYF. CDR3 nucleotide sequence: TGTGCCAGCAGCGGGGACCGGACAGGTCATTACGAGCAGTACTTC. The V call is TRBV11-2, the J call TRBJ2-7; the match to TRBD1 covers 7 bases. Germline trimming cut 5 bases from V and 4 bases from J; bases unmatched to any gene: 11. The CDR3 sequence is 15 residues long. Germline V gene data show CDR1 as SGHAT and CDR2 as FQNNGV.